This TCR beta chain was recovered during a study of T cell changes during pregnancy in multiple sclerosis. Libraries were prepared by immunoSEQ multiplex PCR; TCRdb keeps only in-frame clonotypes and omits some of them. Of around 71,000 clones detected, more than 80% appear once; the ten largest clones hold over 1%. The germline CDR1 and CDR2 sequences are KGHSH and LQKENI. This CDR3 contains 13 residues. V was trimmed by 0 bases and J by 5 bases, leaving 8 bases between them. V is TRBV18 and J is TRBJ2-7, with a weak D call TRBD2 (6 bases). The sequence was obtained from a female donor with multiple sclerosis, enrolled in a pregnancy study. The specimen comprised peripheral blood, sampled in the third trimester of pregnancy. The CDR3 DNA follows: TGTGCCAGCTCACCACCACTAGCCCACGAGCAGTACTTC. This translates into CASSPPLAHEQYF.